This T cell receptor (beta chain) was documented in a study of T cell repertoires in cytomegalovirus infection. Study summary: CMV epitopes in the study were HLA-C-restricted (recently identified) and HLA-B-restricted (well studied). Shared public TCR beta signatures pointed to both CMV infection and a matching HLA type. Overall study findings and caveats: Within the response measured ex vivo, HLA-C-restricted CMV-specific TCR beta clonotypes were dominant. People with CMV and the relevant HLA were identified by cumulative public TCR beta family frequency.

The length of the CDR3 is 15 residues. TCRdb re-called the reads with MiXCR, one entry per CDR3 protein. This sample yields some 900,000 distinct CDR3 sequences, of which 32% are seen a single time; under 15% belongs to the top ten. As for this clonotype: Its matching antigen is unknown. One end of the junction is discordant with germline, which a read error may explain.

Sequencing was performed on cultured CD8+ T cells from PBMCs, taken from culture after CMV antigen stimulation. This receptor was taken from a human donor in good health (CMV status not recorded). Some clones in this sample may be carry-over from other donors' samples. The rearrangement uses TRBV5-3 and TRBJ2-3; 7 bases are shared with TRBD2. TRBV5-3 is assigned to the ORF class and has an uncertain function. The CDR3 is CASSLGGNLGDTQYF. The CDR3 region has the DNA TGTGCCAGCAGCTTGGGGGGGAACCTCGGGGATACGCAGTATTTT.